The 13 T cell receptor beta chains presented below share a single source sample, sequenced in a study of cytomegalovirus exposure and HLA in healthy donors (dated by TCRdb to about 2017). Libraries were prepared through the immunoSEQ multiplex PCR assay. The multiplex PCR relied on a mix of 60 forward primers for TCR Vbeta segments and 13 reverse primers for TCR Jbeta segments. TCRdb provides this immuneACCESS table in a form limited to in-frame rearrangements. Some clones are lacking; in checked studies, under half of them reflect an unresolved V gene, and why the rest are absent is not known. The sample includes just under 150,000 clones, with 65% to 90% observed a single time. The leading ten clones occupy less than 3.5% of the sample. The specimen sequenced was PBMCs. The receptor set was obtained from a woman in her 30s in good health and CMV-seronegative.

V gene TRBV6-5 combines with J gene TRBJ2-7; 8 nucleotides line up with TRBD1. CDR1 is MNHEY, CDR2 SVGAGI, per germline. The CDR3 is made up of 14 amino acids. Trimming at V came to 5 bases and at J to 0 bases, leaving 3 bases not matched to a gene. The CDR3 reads CASSVQGGSYEQYF. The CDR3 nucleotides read TGTGCCAGCAGTGTACAGGGGGGCTCCTACGAGCAGTACTTC.

Written as DNA, the CDR3 is TGTGCCAGCAGCCCCGGGACAGGGCCCATTTCACCCCTCCACTTT. Translated, it gives CASSPGTGPISPLHF. The rearrangement links TRBV5-8 to TRBJ1-6; 9 positions match TRBD1. Trimming removed 4 bases from V and 9 bases from J; junction bases left unmatched: 8. This CDR3 has 15 residues. Germline V gene data show CDR1 as SGHTS and CDR2 as YDEGEE.

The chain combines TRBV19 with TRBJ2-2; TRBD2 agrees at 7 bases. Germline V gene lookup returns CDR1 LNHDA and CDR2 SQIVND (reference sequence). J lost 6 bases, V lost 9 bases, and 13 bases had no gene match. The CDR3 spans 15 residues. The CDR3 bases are TGTGCCAGCTCCACTAGCGCGAGCGTCCCCGGGGAGCTGTTTTTT. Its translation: CASSTSASVPGELFF.

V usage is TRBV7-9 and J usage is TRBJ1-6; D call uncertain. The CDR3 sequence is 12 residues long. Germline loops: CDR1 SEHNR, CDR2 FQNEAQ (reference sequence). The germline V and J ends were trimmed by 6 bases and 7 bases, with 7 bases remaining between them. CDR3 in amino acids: CASRGRNSPLHF. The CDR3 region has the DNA TGTGCCAGCAGAGGCAGGAATTCACCCCTCCACTTT.

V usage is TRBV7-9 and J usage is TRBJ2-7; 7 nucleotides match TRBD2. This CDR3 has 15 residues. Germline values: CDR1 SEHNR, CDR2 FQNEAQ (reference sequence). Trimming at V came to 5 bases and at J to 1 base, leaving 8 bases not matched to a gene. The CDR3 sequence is CASSERGSPSYEQYF. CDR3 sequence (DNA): TGTGCCAGCAGCGAGCGGGGCAGTCCGTCCTACGAGCAGTACTTC. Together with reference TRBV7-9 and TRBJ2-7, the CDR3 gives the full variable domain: DTGVSQNPRHKITKRGQNVTFRCDPISEHNRLYWYRQTLGQGPEFLTYFQNEAQLEKSRLLSDRFSAERPKGSFSTLEIQRTEQGDSAMYLCASSERGSPSYEQYFGPGTRLTVT.

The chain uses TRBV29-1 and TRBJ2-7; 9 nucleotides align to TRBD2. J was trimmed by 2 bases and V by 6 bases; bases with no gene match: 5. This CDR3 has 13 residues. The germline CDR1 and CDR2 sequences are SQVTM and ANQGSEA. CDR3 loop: CSVSTSGAYEQYF. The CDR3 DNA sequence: TGCAGCGTGTCGACTAGCGGAGCCTACGAGCAGTACTTC.

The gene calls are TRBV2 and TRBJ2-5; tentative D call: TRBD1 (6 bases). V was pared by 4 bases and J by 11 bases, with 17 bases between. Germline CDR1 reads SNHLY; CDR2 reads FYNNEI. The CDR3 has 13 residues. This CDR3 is CASSALGAGEQYF. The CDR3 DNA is TGTGCCAGCAGTGCTTTGGGGGCTGGTGAGCAGTACTTC. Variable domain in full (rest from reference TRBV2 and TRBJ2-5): EPEVTQTPSHQVTQMGQEVILRCVPISNHLYFYWYRQILGQKVEFLVSFYNNEISEKSEIFDDQFSVERPDGSNFTLKIRSTKLEDSAMYFCASSALGAGEQYFGPGTRLLVL.

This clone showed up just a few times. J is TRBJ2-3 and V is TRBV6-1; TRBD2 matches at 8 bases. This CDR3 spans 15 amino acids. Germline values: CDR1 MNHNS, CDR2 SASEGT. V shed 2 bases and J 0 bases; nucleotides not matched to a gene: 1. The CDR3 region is CASSELAGSTDTQYF. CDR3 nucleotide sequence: TGTGCCAGCAGTGAACTAGCGGGTAGCACAGATACGCAGTATTTT.

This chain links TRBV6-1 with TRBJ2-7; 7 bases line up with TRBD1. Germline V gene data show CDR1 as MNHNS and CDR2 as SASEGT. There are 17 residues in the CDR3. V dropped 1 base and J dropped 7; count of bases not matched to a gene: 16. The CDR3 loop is CASSEVEFDRELCEQYF. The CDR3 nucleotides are TGTGCCAGCAGTGAAGTAGAATTTGACAGGGAGTTGTGTGAGCAGTACTTC.

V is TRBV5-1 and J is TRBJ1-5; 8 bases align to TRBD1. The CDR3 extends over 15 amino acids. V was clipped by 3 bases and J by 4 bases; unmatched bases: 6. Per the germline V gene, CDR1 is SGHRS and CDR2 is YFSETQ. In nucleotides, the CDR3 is TGCGCCAGCAGCTCCGGACAGGGAGGAAATCAGCCCCAGCATTTT. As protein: CASSSGQGGNQPQHF.

CDR3: CASSYTRWQETQYF. DNA for the CDR3: TGTGCCAGCAGTTACACGCGGTGGCAAGAGACCCAGTACTTC. The chain couples TRBV6-5 to TRBJ2-5; no clear D gene. CDR3 length: 14 residues. V was clipped by 2 bases and J by 2 bases, with 9 bases between them. CDR1 MNHEY and CDR2 SVGAGI come from the germline V gene.

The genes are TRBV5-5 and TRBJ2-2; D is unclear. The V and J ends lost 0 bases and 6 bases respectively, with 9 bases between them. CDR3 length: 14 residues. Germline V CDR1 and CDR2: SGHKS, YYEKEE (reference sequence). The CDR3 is CASSLANSPGELFF. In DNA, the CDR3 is TGTGCCAGCAGCTTGGCCAATAGCCCCGGGGAGCTGTTTTTT.

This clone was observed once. The CDR3 region has the DNA TGTGCCAGTAGTACCTGGACAGGGAATTCACCCCTCCACTTT. It codes for CASSTWTGNSPLHF. This sequence joins TRBV19 and TRBJ1-6; 8 bases agree with TRBD1. The CDR3 is 14 amino acids. Per the germline V gene, CDR1 is LNHDA and CDR2 is SQIVND (reference sequence). The V gene end was trimmed by 4 bases and the J gene end by 7 bases; junction bases not matched to a gene: 3.